The sequence of this T cell receptor (beta chain) was determined in a study of shared clonotypes between healthy human individuals. Sequencing used immunoSEQ multiplex PCR; TCRdb keeps in-frame clones, though not all of them. The table shows roughly 2,300,000 clones, with 85% to 95% occurring only once. Trimming took 6 bases from V and 5 from J; bases not matched to a gene: 6. Germline V gives CDR1 SQVTM, CDR2 ANQGSEA. CDR3 length: 13 residues. The receptor's source is a man aged 18 to 30 in good health. Some clones in this sample may be carry-over from other donors' samples. Source material: naive CD4+ T cells from PBMCs. Described subset: CD45RA+ positively selected. The chain is built from TRBV29-1 and TRBJ2-2, with 7 bases lining up with TRBD2. The CDR3 loop reads CSVASGSTGELFF. CDR3 DNA: TGCAGCGTCGCTAGCGGATCTACCGGGGAGCTGTTTTTT.